A selection of T cell receptor beta chains follows, all from one sample in a study of T-cell reconstitution after alpha-beta-depleted transplantation in children. Via MiXCR, TCRdb re-called the PCR reads, giving one row per CDR3 protein. The sample records around 340,000 distinct CDR3 sequences, 13% being singletons. The source was PBMCs, collected from the stem cell graft. These receptor sequences come from a human donor who donated a stem cell graft to a child with Fanconi anemia. Both conserved end residues are part of each CDR3. A D gene is named only where the DNA matches it firmly. Only some rows state a clone size, as once, few, many or a class for expanded clones.

v_gene: TRBV6-1
j_gene: TRBJ2-5
abundance: many
d_gene: TRBD1
CDR3nt: TGTGCCAGCCGTGGACAGGGACAAGAGACCCAGTACTTC
CDR3aa: CASRGQGQETQYF

v_gene: TRBV4-3
j_gene: TRBJ2-5
abundance: -
d_gene: -
CDR3nt: TGCGCCAGCAGCCAAGATTATAACCAAGAGACCCAGTACTTC
CDR3aa: CASSQDYNQETQYF

v_gene: TRBV3-1
j_gene: TRBJ1-2
abundance: -
d_gene: TRBD1
CDR3nt: TGTGCCAGCAGCCGCGGGACAGGGGGGGACTATGGCTACACCTTC
CDR3aa: CASSRGTGGDYGYTF

v_gene: TRBV6-1
j_gene: TRBJ1-1
abundance: -
d_gene: -
CDR3nt: TGTGCCAGCAGGGTAACAGGGTTGATGAACACTGAAGCTTTCTTT
CDR3aa: CASRVTGLMNTEAFF

v_gene: TRBV6-5
j_gene: TRBJ2-2
abundance: few
d_gene: -
CDR3nt: TGTGCCAGCAGTTACGAAGGACAGCGAGCTAACACCGGGGAGCTGTTTTTT
CDR3aa: CASSYEGQRANTGELFF

v_gene: TRBV5-1
j_gene: TRBJ2-7
abundance: many
d_gene: -
CDR3nt: TGCGCCAGCAGCCCGGACACTAAGGACGAGCAGTACTTC
CDR3aa: CASSPDTKDEQYF

v_gene: TRBV28
j_gene: TRBJ2-1
abundance: -
d_gene: TRBD1
CDR3nt: TGTGCCAGCGAAACAGGGGTCAGCTCCTACAATGAGCAGTTCTTC
CDR3aa: CASETGVSSYNEQFF

v_gene: TRBV29-1
j_gene: TRBJ1-2
abundance: few
d_gene: -
CDR3nt: TGCAGCGTAGATGACAAGTTCTATGGCTACACCTTC
CDR3aa: CSVDDKFYGYTF

v_gene: TRBV20-1
j_gene: TRBJ1-2
abundance: many
d_gene: -
CDR3nt: TGCAGTGCTCAAGGGCTGTATGGCTACACCTTC
CDR3aa: CSAQGLYGYTF

v_gene: TRBV7-2
j_gene: TRBJ2-1
abundance: few
d_gene: TRBD2
CDR3nt: TGTGCCACCCAGCGGGGGGGCTCCTACAATGAGCAGTTCTTC
CDR3aa: CATQRGGSYNEQFF

v_gene: TRBV12-3/TRBV12-4
j_gene: TRBJ1-2
abundance: many
d_gene: -
CDR3nt: TGTGCCAGCAGTTTTGGCGGCAGGGCCTCGTATACCTTC
CDR3aa: CASSFGGRASYTF

v_gene: TRBV6-2/TRBV6-3
j_gene: TRBJ2-5
abundance: few
d_gene: -
CDR3nt: TGTGCCAGCAGTAGGAATGAAGAGACCCAGTACTTC
CDR3aa: CASSRNEETQYF

v_gene: TRBV7-2
j_gene: TRBJ2-1
abundance: few
d_gene: -
CDR3nt: TGTGCCAGCAGCTTGCGGGTAGGGGACAATGAGCAGTTCTTC
CDR3aa: CASSLRVGDNEQFF

v_gene: TRBV11-2
j_gene: TRBJ2-5
abundance: many
d_gene: -
CDR3nt: TGTGCCAGCAGCTTGTGGTACGGGGGCGCGGAGACCCAGTACTTC
CDR3aa: CASSLWYGGAETQYF

v_gene: TRBV18
j_gene: TRBJ1-1
abundance: -
d_gene: -
CDR3nt: TGTGCCAGCTCAGAGGATAGGACTGAAGCTTTCTTT
CDR3aa: CASSEDRTEAFF

v_gene: TRBV12-3/TRBV12-4
j_gene: TRBJ2-5
abundance: -
d_gene: -
CDR3nt: TGTGCCAGCAGCCTTGCGTTCATTGGACAAGAGACCCAGTACTTC
CDR3aa: CASSLAFIGQETQYF

v_gene: TRBV7-9
j_gene: TRBJ2-2
abundance: many
d_gene: -
CDR3nt: TGTGCCAGCAGCCCATTCCCCCCAGGTAGGGGAACCGGGGAGCTGTTTTTT
CDR3aa: CASSPFPPGRGTGELFF

v_gene: TRBV10-3
j_gene: TRBJ2-3
abundance: -
d_gene: -
CDR3nt: TGTGCCATCAGTGAGAGGGGGGGAGATACGCAGTATTTT
CDR3aa: CAISERGGDTQYF

v_gene: TRBV5-5
j_gene: TRBJ2-1
abundance: -
d_gene: -
CDR3nt: TGTGCCAGCAGCTTGTTAGGGTCGATGTACAATGAGCAGTTCTTC
CDR3aa: CASSLLGSMYNEQFF

v_gene: TRBV6-5
j_gene: TRBJ1-1
abundance: -
d_gene: -
CDR3nt: TGTGCCAGCAGTATACTCGGGTCTGGACCCACTGAAGCTTTCTTT
CDR3aa: CASSILGSGPTEAFF

v_gene: TRBV11-2
j_gene: TRBJ2-2
abundance: many
d_gene: TRBD1
CDR3nt: TGTGCCAGCATTAAGGGGACAGGGGCATACCACACCGGGGAGCTGTTTTTT
CDR3aa: CASIKGTGAYHTGELFF

v_gene: TRBV6-2/TRBV6-3
j_gene: TRBJ2-1
abundance: -
d_gene: TRBD2
CDR3nt: TGTGCCAGCAGTTACCGGGGGGGACGAAACAATGAGCAGTTCTTC
CDR3aa: CASSYRGGRNNEQFF

v_gene: TRBV20-1
j_gene: TRBJ2-5
abundance: few
d_gene: TRBD2
CDR3nt: TGCAGTGCTAGAGTCGTTAGCGGGGGGGCGTCTCTCGAGACCCAGTACTTC
CDR3aa: CSARVVSGGASLETQYF

v_gene: TRBV28
j_gene: TRBJ2-1
abundance: many
d_gene: TRBD2
CDR3nt: TGTGCCAGCAGACCCTCTACTAGCGGGGGGGCAAATGAGCAGTTCTTC
CDR3aa: CASRPSTSGGANEQFF

v_gene: TRBV7-7
j_gene: TRBJ2-2
abundance: few
d_gene: TRBD1
CDR3nt: TGTGCTACTAAGGGACAGCTTACCGGGGAGCTGTTTTTT
CDR3aa: CATKGQLTGELFF

v_gene: TRBV12-2
j_gene: TRBJ1-1
abundance: -
d_gene: -
CDR3nt: TGTGCAAGTCGCCAGGGACAGGCCCGACGGAACACTGAAGCTTTCTTT
CDR3aa: CASRQGQARRNTEAFF

v_gene: TRBV30
j_gene: TRBJ1-2
abundance: -
d_gene: -
CDR3nt: TGTGCCTGGCAAGACTGGACGGAAAGTGGCTACACCTTC
CDR3aa: CAWQDWTESGYTF

v_gene: TRBV29-1
j_gene: TRBJ2-5
abundance: many
d_gene: -
CDR3nt: TGCAGCGTTGTCGAGGGGTCCTGGGAGACCCAGTACTTC
CDR3aa: CSVVEGSWETQYF

v_gene: TRBV4-3
j_gene: TRBJ1-6
abundance: few
d_gene: TRBD1
CDR3nt: TGCGCCAGCAGCTCCGTGACAGGGCAGAATTCACCCCTCCACTTT
CDR3aa: CASSSVTGQNSPLHF

v_gene: TRBV6-5
j_gene: TRBJ2-1
abundance: -
d_gene: -
CDR3nt: TGTGCCAGCAGTTACAACAACTACAATGAGCAGTTCTTC
CDR3aa: CASSYNNYNEQFF

v_gene: TRBV15
j_gene: TRBJ2-1
abundance: few
d_gene: -
CDR3nt: TGTGCCACCAGCAGGGAACGGGGGGCTATAGATGAGCAGTTCTTC
CDR3aa: CATSRERGAIDEQFF

v_gene: TRBV6-2/TRBV6-3
j_gene: TRBJ1-1
abundance: many
d_gene: -
CDR3nt: TGTGCCAGCAGTTACGCCCTCACCCTTGAAGCTTTCTTT
CDR3aa: CASSYALTLEAFF

v_gene: TRBV24-1
j_gene: TRBJ1-5
abundance: many
d_gene: TRBD1
CDR3nt: TGTGCCACCAGTGAGTCTACCGGGACAGGTAGCAATCAGCCCCAGCATTTT
CDR3aa: CATSESTGTGSNQPQHF

v_gene: TRBV15
j_gene: TRBJ1-1
abundance: -
d_gene: TRBD1
CDR3nt: TGTGCCACCAGCAGAGATTACACAGGGGGAACTGAAGCTTTCTTT
CDR3aa: CATSRDYTGGTEAFF

v_gene: TRBV29-1
j_gene: TRBJ2-5
abundance: many
d_gene: -
CDR3nt: TGCAGCGTCTCCAGGGTAAGCGGCCAAGAGACCCAGTACTTC
CDR3aa: CSVSRVSGQETQYF

v_gene: TRBV27
j_gene: TRBJ2-3
abundance: -
d_gene: -
CDR3nt: TGTGCCAGCAGTTTAGGTCAAACGCCAAGCACAGATACGCAGTATTTT
CDR3aa: CASSLGQTPSTDTQYF

v_gene: TRBV20-1
j_gene: TRBJ1-1
abundance: -
d_gene: -
CDR3nt: TGCAGTGCTAGGGGGTCGGTGGGTGGCACTGAAGCTTTCTTT
CDR3aa: CSARGSVGGTEAFF

v_gene: TRBV28
j_gene: TRBJ2-3
abundance: few
d_gene: -
CDR3nt: TGTGCCAGCAGTTTGACCTCGAATACGCAGTATTTT
CDR3aa: CASSLTSNTQYF

v_gene: TRBV7-3
j_gene: TRBJ2-5
abundance: -
d_gene: TRBD2
CDR3nt: TGTGCCAGCAGCTTTCGACCGGGGACTAGCGGGGCCCAAGAGACCCAGTACTTC
CDR3aa: CASSFRPGTSGAQETQYF

v_gene: TRBV19
j_gene: TRBJ1-6
abundance: few
d_gene: -
CDR3nt: TGTGCCAGTAGTGCGGGGTACGGAAATTCACCCCTCCACTTT
CDR3aa: CASSAGYGNSPLHF

v_gene: TRBV4-3
j_gene: TRBJ1-1
abundance: -
d_gene: -
CDR3nt: TGCGCCAGCAGCCTATCAAGGCAGGGGAAGGGGGGAGCTTTCTTT
CDR3aa: CASSLSRQGKGGAFF

v_gene: TRBV7-2
j_gene: TRBJ2-2
abundance: many
d_gene: -
CDR3nt: TGTGCCAGCAGCTTGAATTTCGGAGGGACCACCGGGGAGCTGTTTTTT
CDR3aa: CASSLNFGGTTGELFF

v_gene: TRBV7-2
j_gene: TRBJ2-7
abundance: -
d_gene: TRBD2
CDR3nt: TGTGCCAGCAGCTTAGTGCGCGGGGGGCCGTTCTACGAGCAGTACTTC
CDR3aa: CASSLVRGGPFYEQYF

v_gene: TRBV5-1
j_gene: TRBJ2-1
abundance: many
d_gene: -
CDR3nt: TGCGCCAGCAGCTCACTCGTCTCCTACAATGAGCAGTTCTTC
CDR3aa: CASSSLVSYNEQFF

v_gene: TRBV11-2
j_gene: TRBJ2-3
abundance: many
d_gene: -
CDR3nt: TGTGCCAGCAGCTCCCTTTCGGCAGATACGCAGTATTTT
CDR3aa: CASSSLSADTQYF

v_gene: TRBV6-2/TRBV6-3
j_gene: TRBJ2-2
abundance: few
d_gene: -
CDR3nt: TGTGCCAGCAGTTACGGGTGGTCGGGGAACACCGGGGAGCTGTTTTTT
CDR3aa: CASSYGWSGNTGELFF